The source of this TCR beta chain is a study of blood T cell repertoires in COVID-19. On the study more broadly: COVID-19 samples from acute and convalescent phases originated in the United States, Italy and Spain.

Followed over time, Seattle patients had been enrolled while infection was active. Germline V gives CDR1 MNHEY, CDR2 SMNVEV (reference sequence). V lost 3 bases to trimming and J lost 2 bases; unmatched junction nucleotides: 4. CDR3 length equals 16 residues. In the authors' workflow: From reference gene primer amplification, estimates of nucleated cell counts were derived. Libraries were prepared by immunoSEQ multiplex PCR; TCRdb keeps only in-frame clonotypes and omits some of them. The DNA gave D and trimming, while V, J and clone size come from that table. The profile shows a few hundred thousand clones, 82% of them singletons.

The receptor was isolated from a woman aged 80 or older with COVID-19, enrolled during active disease. The specimen was peripheral blood. The rearrangement uses TRBV27 and TRBJ1-5, with 10 bases identical to TRBD1. The CDR3 here is CASSFWGQGRNQPQHF. CDR3 DNA: TGTGCCAGCAGTTTCTGGGGACAGGGGCGCAATCAGCCCCAGCATTTT.